This T cell receptor (beta chain) was recorded in a study of shared clonotypes between healthy human individuals (dated by TCRdb to the early 2020s). Regarding the research as a whole: The cohort included a few men and a couple of women between 18 and 49 years of age. For each donor, CD4 naive and CD4 memory were each run on three plates, CD8 naive on two plates, and CD8 memory on one plate. Blood TCR repertoires of a handful of healthy adults were deeply sequenced to estimate repertoire size and the extent of clonotype sharing between individuals. To increase sequencing depth and limit assay-specific biases, different laboratories used diverse techniques to prepare libraries and sequence TCR repertoires. Per donor, leukapheresis produced somewhere between about 0.94 and 10 billion PBMCs. Beyond this particular receptor, the publication reports: Clonotypes shared by all four sorted-subset donors showed higher generation probabilities than non-shared clonotypes. Across a few donors, about 5% of naive CD4, 3% to 3.5% of naive CD8, approximately 2.5% of memory CD4, and about 0.4% of memory CD8 clonotypes were shared. Because the study included a small number of donors, the genetic and exposure-history diversity represented was limited. Sampling was restricted to blood, and TCR repertoires in tissue are likely to differ from TCR repertoires in blood. Rarefaction of sorted-subset datasets indicated incomplete sequencing despite the large sequencing depth. Estimated clonotype richness was generally larger for naive than for memory subsets. Pairwise subsampling led to the expectation that sequencing depth would affect the degree of clonotype sharing among donors.

Points on this clone: Its antigen is still unknown. Base quality data are lacking; no much larger clone is found one base away.

The donors were healthy, HIV-negative adults with no recently reported acute infections or vaccinations. Only Caucasian adults living in Nashville, Tennessee, USA were represented among the donors. CD4+ T cells were enriched by magnetic negative selection; naive cells were then positively selected on CD45RA, and the negative fraction formed the memory subset. Blood was collected by leukapheresis, and PBMCs were isolated by Ficoll-Histopaque density gradient centrifugation and then cryopreserved in liquid nitrogen vapor phase. Purity and quantity of every magnetically sorted T cell population were checked by analytical flow cytometry. Each sorted fraction had its genomic DNA isolated and then quantified by UV absorbance on a Nanodrop 2000c. The CDR3 has 12 amino acids, counting the end cysteine and phenylalanine. The read is trimmed to its CDR3 DNA, 36 bases read in frame from base 1. Relative to germline, V is 11 bases shorter and J is 4 bases shorter, with 14 bases between their ends. The germline V gene encodes CDR1 SNHLY and CDR2 FYNNEI.

TCR CDR3 regions were amplified from genomic DNA by multiplex PCR using the deep immunoSEQ assay. Extracted genomic DNA from each cell subset was spread evenly across all wells of several immunoSEQ 96-well plates, with each plate serving as a replicate. For sorted subsets, 200 to 250 ng of genomic DNA, equivalent to 30,000 or so T cell genomes, went into each replicate PCR. The purified libraries were quantified using a Qubit 3.0 fluorometer, sized with a Bioanalyzer 2100, and then quantified again using the KAPA Library Quantification kit. Every immunoSEQ 96-well plate was sequenced on a separate single-read 150-cycle Illumina NextSeq 550 flow cell. As for how the authors treated the data: Because the immunoSEQ output held only junctional sequences and lacked quality scores, the filtering could not match the filtering applied to full-length reads. Sequences were annotated with PyIR, a Python wrapper for IgBLAST v1.9, using IMGT germline references to assign V/J genes and CDR3. Reads were filtered out if the reads had weak V/J assignments (E-value above 1e-6), no CDR3, stop codons, out-of-frame junctions, or ambiguous translated residues. V3J clonotypes were defined as sequences sharing an identical inferred V gene, J gene, and CDR3 amino acid sequence. To compute the percentage overlap between repertoires, the number of shared unique clonotypes was divided by the size of the smaller repertoire. Richness of each repertoire was evaluated using RTK rarefaction, the Chao1 estimator, and Recon v2.1 estimates of unobserved clonotypes. Generation probabilities for all TCRbeta clonotypes obtained by the gDNA method from a handful of donors were computed using OLGA. TCRdb took this table from immuneACCESS and kept in-frame rearrangements with V and J called. Such tables lack part of the clones; where checked against another copy, unresolved V genes explain under half of the gap, and the rest is unexplained. V, J and clone size reflect that table, while D and trimming were determined from the DNA. The sample table holds 2 million to 2.5 million clones, of which over 90% were seen once. The top ten clonotypes cover 0.39% of the sample.

What was sequenced was naive CD4+ T cells from PBMCs. Sample cell subset or site, as interpreted from the label and publication: CD45RA+ positively selected. The rearrangement joined TRBV2 to TRBJ1-2; TRBD1 is perhaps the D gene, given 5 matching bases. This clonotype was sampled from a man between 18 and 35 years old in good health. Some clones in this sample may be carry-over from other donors' samples. In nucleotides, the sequence is TGTGCCGGATACGGGACGCTCTATGGCTACACCTTC. This gives the protein CAGYGTLYGYTF.